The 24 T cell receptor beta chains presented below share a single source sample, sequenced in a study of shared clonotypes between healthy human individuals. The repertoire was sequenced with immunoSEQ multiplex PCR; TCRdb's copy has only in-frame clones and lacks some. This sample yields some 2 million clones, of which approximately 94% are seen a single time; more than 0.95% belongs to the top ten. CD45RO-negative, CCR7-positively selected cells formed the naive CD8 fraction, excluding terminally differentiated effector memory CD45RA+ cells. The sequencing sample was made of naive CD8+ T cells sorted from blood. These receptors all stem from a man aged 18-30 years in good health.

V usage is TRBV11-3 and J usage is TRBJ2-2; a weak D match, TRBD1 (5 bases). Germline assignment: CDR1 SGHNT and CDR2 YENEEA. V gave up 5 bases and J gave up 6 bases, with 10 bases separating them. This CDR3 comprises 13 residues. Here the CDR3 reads CASSDRGAGELFF. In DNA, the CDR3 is TGTGCCAGCAGCGATAGGGGCGCCGGGGAGCTGTTTTTT.

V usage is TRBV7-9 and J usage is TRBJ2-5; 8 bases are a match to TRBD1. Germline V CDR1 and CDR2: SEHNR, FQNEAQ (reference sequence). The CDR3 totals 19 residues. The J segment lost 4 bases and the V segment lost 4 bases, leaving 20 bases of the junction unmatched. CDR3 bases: TGTGCCAGCAGCTCAACGAGCCCGGACAGGGTGGATAGCCTAGAGACCCAGTACTTC. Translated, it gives CASSSTSPDRVDSLETQYF.

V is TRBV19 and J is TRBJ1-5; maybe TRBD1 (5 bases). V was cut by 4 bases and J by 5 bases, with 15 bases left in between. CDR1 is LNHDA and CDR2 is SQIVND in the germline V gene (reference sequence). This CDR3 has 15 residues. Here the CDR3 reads CASSRLWGLDQPQHF. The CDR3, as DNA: TGTGCCAGTAGTAGGTTGTGGGGGTTGGATCAGCCCCAGCATTTT. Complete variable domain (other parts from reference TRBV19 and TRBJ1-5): DGGITQSPKYLFRKEGQNVTLSCEQNLNHDAMYWYRQDPGQGLRLIYYSQIVNDFQKGDIAEGYSVSREKKESFPLTVTSAQKNPTAFYLCASSRLWGLDQPQHFGDGTRLSIL.

CDR3 in DNA: TGTGCCAGCAGCTTGGGCGCCGGCGGCTATGGCTACACCTTC. Translation gives CASSLGAGGYGYTF. The chain recombines TRBV5-5 with TRBJ1-2; no firm D call. The V end lost 0 bases, the J end lost 4 bases, and 10 bases lay between the germline ends. CDR1 is SGHKS, CDR2 YYEKEE, per germline (reference sequence). The CDR3 loop spans 14 amino acids.

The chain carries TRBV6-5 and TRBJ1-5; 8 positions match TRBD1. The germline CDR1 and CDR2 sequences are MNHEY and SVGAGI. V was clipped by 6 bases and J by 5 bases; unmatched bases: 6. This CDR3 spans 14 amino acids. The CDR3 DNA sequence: TGTGCCAGCAGGGTAAAGGACAGGGATCAGCCCCAGCATTTT. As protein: CASRVKDRDQPQHF.

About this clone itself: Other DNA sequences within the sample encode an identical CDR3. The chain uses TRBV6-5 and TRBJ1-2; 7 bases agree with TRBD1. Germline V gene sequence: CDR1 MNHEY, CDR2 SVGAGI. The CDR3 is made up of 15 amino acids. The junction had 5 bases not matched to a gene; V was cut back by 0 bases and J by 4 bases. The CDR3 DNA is TGTGCCAGCAGTTACTCAGAGGGGGCTGGCTATGGCTACACCTTC. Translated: CASSYSEGAGYGYTF.

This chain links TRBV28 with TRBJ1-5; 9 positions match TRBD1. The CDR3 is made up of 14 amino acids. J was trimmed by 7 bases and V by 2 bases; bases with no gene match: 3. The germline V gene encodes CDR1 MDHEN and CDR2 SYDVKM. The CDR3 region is CASSLPQGAQPQHF. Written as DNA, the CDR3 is TGTGCCAGCAGTTTACCACAGGGGGCCCAGCCCCAGCATTTT. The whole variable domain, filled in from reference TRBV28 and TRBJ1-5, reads DVKVTQSSRYLVKRTGEKVFLECVQDMDHENMFWYRQDPGLGLRLIYFSYDVKMKEKGDIPEGYSVSREKKERFSLILESASTNQTSMYLCASSLPQGAQPQHFGDGTRLSIL.

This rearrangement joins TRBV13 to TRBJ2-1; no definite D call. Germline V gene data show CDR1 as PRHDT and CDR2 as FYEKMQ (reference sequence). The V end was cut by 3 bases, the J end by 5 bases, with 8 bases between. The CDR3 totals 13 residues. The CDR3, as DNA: TGTGCCAGCAGCTTCGGGCTTAACAATGAGCAGTTCTTC. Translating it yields CASSFGLNNEQFF.

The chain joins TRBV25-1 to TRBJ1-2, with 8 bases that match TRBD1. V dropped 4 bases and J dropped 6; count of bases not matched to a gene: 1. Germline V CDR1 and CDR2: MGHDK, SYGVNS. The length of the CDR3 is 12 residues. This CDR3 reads CASSVTGDGYTF. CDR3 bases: TGTGCCAGCAGTGTGACAGGGGATGGCTACACCTTC.

The CDR3 here is CASSFQSDTQYF. CDR3 sequence (DNA): TGTGCCAGCAGCTTTCAGTCAGATACGCAGTATTTT. The chain recombines TRBV5-6 with TRBJ2-3; D is unresolved. V was pared by 2 bases and J by 4 bases, with 5 bases between. The germline V gene has CDR1 SGHDT and CDR2 YYEEEE. This CDR3 comprises 12 residues.

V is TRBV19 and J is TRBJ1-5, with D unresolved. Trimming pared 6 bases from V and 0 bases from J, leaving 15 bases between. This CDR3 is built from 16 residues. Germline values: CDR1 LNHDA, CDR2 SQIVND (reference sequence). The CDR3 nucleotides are TGTGCCAGTAGGTTGGCAGACTTTTATAGCAATCAGCCCCAGCATTTT. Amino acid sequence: CASRLADFYSNQPQHF.

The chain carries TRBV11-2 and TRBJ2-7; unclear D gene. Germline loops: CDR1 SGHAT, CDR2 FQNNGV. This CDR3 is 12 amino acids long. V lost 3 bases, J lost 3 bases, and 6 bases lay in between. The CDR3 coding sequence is TGTGCCAGCAGCTTGTGGGACTACGAGCAGTACTTC. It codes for CASSLWDYEQYF.

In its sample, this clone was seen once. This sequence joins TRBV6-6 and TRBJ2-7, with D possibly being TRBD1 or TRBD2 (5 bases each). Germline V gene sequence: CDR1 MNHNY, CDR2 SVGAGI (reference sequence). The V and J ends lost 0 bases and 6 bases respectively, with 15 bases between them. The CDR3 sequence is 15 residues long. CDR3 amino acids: CASSYSQLGAFEQYF. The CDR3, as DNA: TGTGCCAGCAGTTACTCCCAACTAGGGGCTTTCGAGCAGTACTTC.

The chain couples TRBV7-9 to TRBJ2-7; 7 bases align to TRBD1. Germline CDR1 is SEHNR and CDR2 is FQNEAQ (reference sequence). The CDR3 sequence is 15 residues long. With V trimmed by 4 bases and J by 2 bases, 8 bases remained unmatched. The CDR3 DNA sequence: TGTGCCAGCAGCTCCCCCGGACAGGATACCTACGAGCAGTACTTC. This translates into CASSSPGQDTYEQYF.

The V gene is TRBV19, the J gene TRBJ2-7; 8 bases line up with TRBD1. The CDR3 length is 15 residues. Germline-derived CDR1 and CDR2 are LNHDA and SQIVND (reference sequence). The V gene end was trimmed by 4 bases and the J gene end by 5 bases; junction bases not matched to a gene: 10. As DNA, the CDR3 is TGTGCCAGTAGTACCTGGACAGGGAGCGACCACGAGCAGTACTTC. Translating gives CASSTWTGSDHEQYF. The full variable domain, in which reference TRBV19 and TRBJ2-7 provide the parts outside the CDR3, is DGGITQSPKYLFRKEGQNVTLSCEQNLNHDAMYWYRQDPGQGLRLIYYSQIVNDFQKGDIAEGYSVSREKKESFPLTVTSAQKNPTAFYLCASSTWTGSDHEQYFGPGTRLTVT.

DNA of the CDR3: TGTGCCAGCAGCCCACGGCGGGGGGACGGACAGCGGGCGGAGACCCAGTACTTC. Amino acids: CASSPRRGDGQRAETQYF. The chain recombines TRBV7-9 with TRBJ2-5; TRBD2 matches 8 bases. Per the germline V gene, CDR1 is SEHNR and CDR2 is FQNEAQ (reference sequence). With 5 bases clipped from V and 5 bases from J, the junction kept 19 bases outside the gene matches. The CDR3 is 18 residues long. Looking up the rest from reference TRBV7-9 and TRBJ2-5 gives the full variable domain: DTGVSQNPRHKITKRGQNVTFRCDPISEHNRLYWYRQTLGQGPEFLTYFQNEAQLEKSRLLSDRFSAERPKGSFSTLEIQRTEQGDSAMYLCASSPRRGDGQRAETQYFGPGTRLLVL.

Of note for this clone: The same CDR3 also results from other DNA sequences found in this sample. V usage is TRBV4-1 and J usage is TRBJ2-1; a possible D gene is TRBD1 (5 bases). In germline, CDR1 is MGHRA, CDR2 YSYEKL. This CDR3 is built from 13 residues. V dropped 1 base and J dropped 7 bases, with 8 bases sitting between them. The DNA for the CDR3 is TGCGCCAGCAGCCAAGTATCAGGGAATGAGCAGTTCTTC. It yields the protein CASSQVSGNEQFF.

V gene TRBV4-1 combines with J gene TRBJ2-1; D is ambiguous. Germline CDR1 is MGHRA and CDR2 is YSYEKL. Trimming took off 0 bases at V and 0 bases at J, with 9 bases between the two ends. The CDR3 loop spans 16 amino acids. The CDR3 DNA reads TGCGCCAGCAGCCAAGATTCGCGGAGCTCCTACAATGAGCAGTTCTTC. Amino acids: CASSQDSRSSYNEQFF.

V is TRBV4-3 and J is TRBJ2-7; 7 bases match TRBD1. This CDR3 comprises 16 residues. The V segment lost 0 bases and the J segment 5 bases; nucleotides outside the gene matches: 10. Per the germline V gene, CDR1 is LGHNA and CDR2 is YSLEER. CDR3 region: CASSQDGRQGENEQYF. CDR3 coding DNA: TGCGCCAGCAGCCAAGATGGCCGACAGGGAGAGAACGAGCAGTACTTC.

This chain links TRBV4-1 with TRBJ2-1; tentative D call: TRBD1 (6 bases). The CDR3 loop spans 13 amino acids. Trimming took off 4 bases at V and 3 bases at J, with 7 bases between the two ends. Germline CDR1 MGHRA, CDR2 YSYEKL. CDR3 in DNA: TGCGCCAGCAGCCGGACAGACTACAATGAGCAGTTCTTC. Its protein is CASSRTDYNEQFF.

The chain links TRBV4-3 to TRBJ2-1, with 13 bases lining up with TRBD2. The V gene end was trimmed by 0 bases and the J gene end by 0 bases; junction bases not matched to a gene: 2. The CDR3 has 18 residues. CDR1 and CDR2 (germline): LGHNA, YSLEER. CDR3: CASSQELAGGSSYNEQFF. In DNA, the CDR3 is TGCGCCAGCAGCCAAGAACTAGCGGGAGGGAGCTCCTACAATGAGCAGTTCTTC.

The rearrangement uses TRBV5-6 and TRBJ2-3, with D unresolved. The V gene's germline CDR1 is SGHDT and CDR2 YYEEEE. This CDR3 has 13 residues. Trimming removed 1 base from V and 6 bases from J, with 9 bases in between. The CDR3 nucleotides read TGTGCCAGCAGCTTGTTTGAGGTCGATACGCAGTATTTT. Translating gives CASSLFEVDTQYF.

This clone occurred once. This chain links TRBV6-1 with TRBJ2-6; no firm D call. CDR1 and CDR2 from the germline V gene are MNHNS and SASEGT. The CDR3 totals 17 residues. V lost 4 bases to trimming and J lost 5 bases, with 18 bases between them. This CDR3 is CASSVSGSQSRANVLTF. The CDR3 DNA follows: TGTGCCAGCAGTGTTTCGGGCTCACAAAGTCGGGCCAACGTCCTGACTTTC.

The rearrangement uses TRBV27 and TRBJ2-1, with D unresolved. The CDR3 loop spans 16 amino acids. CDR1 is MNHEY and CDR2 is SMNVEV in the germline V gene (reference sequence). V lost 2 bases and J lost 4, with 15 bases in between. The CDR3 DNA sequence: TGTGCCAGCAGTTTACTTGGTCCCCTCCGGTACAATGAGCAGTTCTTC. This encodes CASSLLGPLRYNEQFF.